This T cell receptor (beta chain) was identified during a study of shared clonotypes between healthy human individuals. CD45RO negativity and positive selection for CCR7 defined naive CD8 cells, a population that excluded terminally differentiated effector memory CD45RA+ cells. Assay: immunoSEQ multiplex PCR; the TCRdb copy retains only in-frame clones and omits some. The data show millions of clones, around 93% seen once. The CDR3 length is 10 residues. Germline assignment: CDR1 SGHTA and CDR2 FQGNSA. This chain links TRBV7-2 with TRBJ1-1; D unclear. Sequenced sample: naive CD8+ T cells from PBMCs. The sequence was collected from a man aged 18 to 29 in good health. Some clones in this sample may be carry-over from other donors' samples. The CDR3 DNA follows: TGTCTGTCGTCGGAGGCTGAAGCTTTCTTT. Translation gives CLSSEAEAFF.